This T cell receptor beta chain is from a study of blood T cell repertoires in COVID-19. This clone was detected a few times. The method was immunoSEQ multiplex PCR; TCRdb's version includes in-frame clones alone and lacks a portion of them. The sample holds some 210,000 clones, almost 85% seen once. The germline gives CDR1 LNHDA, CDR2 SQIVND (reference sequence). The junction had 14 bases not matched to a gene; V was cut back by 6 bases and J by 7 bases. This CDR3 contains 17 residues. This clonotype was obtained from a woman aged 40 to 49 with acute or convalescent COVID-19. The sequencing sample was made of peripheral blood. This chain joins TRBV19 and TRBJ2-3, with 12 bases fitting TRBD2. The CDR3 loop reads CASRRLAGASRDNTQYF. In DNA, the CDR3 is TGTGCCAGTAGACGACTAGCGGGGGCCTCCAGGGATAATACGCAGTATTTT.